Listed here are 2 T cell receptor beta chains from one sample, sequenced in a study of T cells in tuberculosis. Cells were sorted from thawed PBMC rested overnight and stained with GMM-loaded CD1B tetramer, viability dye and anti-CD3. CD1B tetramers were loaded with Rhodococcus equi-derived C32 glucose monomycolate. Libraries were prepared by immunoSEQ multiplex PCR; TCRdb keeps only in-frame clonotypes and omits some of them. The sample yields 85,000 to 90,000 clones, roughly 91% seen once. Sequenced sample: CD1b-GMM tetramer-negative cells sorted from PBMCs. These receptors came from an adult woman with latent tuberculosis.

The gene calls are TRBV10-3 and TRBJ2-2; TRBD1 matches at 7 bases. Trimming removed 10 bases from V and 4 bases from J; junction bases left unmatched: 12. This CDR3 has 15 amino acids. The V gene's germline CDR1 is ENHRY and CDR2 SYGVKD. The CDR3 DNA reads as TGTGCCACCAAATTTGAGGGGGCGGTCACCGGGGAGCTGTTTTTT. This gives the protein CATKFEGAVTGELFF.

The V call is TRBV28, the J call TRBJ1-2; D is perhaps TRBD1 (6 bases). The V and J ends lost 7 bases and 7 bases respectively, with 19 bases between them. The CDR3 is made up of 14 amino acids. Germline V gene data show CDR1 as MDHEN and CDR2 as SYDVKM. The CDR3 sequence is CASISRGRGPGYTF. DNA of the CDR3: TGTGCCAGCATCTCGAGGGGGAGGGGTCCTGGCTACACCTTC.